A single count supports the clone carrying this TCR beta chain. Its antigen remains unidentified. The study amplified TCR beta CDR3 regions using RNA transcripts. In the first round, RT-PCR was carried out with HTBI primers, and a multiplex PCR formed the second round. TCRdb re-called the multiplex PCR reads with MiXCR, one entry per CDR3 protein. Among approximately 37,000 distinct CDR3 sequences listed, over 40% were seen once. This sample was taken from a study of Graves' ophthalmopathy and Graves' hyperthyroidism. Study summary: Ahead of any treatment, peripheral blood was obtained at the initial diagnosis.

Patients were excluded if they had other autoimmune diseases or uncontrolled infections, and likewise if pregnancy or lactation applied. A diagnosis was made from clinical symptoms together with serum thyroxine, TRAb, thyroid ultrasound and orbital computed tomography. Findings of the study overall: Blood also held most thyroid clonotypes expanded above 0.001 frequency.

CDR3 length: 17 residues. CDR1 ENHRY and CDR2 SYGVKD come from the germline V gene. V lost 2 bases to trimming and J lost 4 bases; unmatched junction nucleotides: 14. Material for sequencing was peripheral blood. The origin of this receptor is an adult man with Graves' ophthalmopathy. The V and J genes are TRBV10-3 and TRBJ2-7, with 7 bases that match TRBD2. Written as DNA, the CDR3 is TGTGCCATCAGTGAGCCGGGCCCCCTGAGCGGGACGTACGAGCAGTACTTC. This sequence encodes CAISEPGPLSGTYEQYF.